The clone carrying this T cell receptor (beta chain) was found many times. Its antigen is unknown. Per germline, CDR1 SQVTM and CDR2 ANQGSEA. V was cut by 4 bases and J by 0 bases, with 11 bases left in between. The CDR3 is 14 amino acids. This sample stems from a study of response to subunit inactivated influenza vaccine. TCRdb reprocessed the RT-PCR reads via MiXCR and lists one record per CDR3 protein. The sample includes about 650,000 distinct CDR3 sequences, 13% to 15% seen only once; the top ten take 6% to 9.5%. Study conclusions and caveats: Authors suggested few new T cells are recruited by each seasonal influenza vaccination.

This receptor was taken from a man in his fifties or sixties who received an inactivated influenza vaccine. This chain joins TRBV29-1 and TRBJ2-3; maybe TRBD1 (6 bases). This sample comprised PBMCs from blood, obtained 14 to 15 days before vaccination. In nucleotides, the CDR3 is TGCAGCGTTGGTCAGGGGTCAAGCACAGATACGCAGTATTTT. Translated, it gives CSVGQGSSTDTQYF.